This entry lists 21 T cell receptor beta chains sequenced from one sample in a study of beta chain features in type 1 diabetes (dated by TCRdb to 2016 to 2018). On the study overall, not on this receptor specifically: A moderate but significant shortening of TCRB CDR3 length was observed in type 1 diabetes patients in all four CD4+ subsets.

Their antigens remain unidentified. Libraries were made using the immunoSEQ multiplex PCR assay. The entire isolated RNA was reverse transcribed using the High Capacity cDNA Reverse Transcription Kit, and thus expressed TCRB transcripts were sequenced. This immuneACCESS table, as held by TCRdb, lists in-frame sequences with V and J called but not all clones. Of the missing ones, under half trace to an unresolved V gene in checked studies; the others have no known cause. This sample is represented by 55,000 to 85,000 clones; 45% to 50% of them were singletons. The ten top clones hold 0.65% to 0.9% of the sample. The sample taken for sequencing was central memory CD4+ T cells from blood. Source of these receptors: a man aged 25-45 years with type 1 diabetes.

This clone showed up just once. The J gene is TRBJ2-5, the V gene TRBV19; 10 bases fit TRBD2. This CDR3 spans 14 amino acids. After removal of 7 bases from V and 5 bases from J, the junction contained 7 bases not matched to a gene. From germline, CDR1 is LNHDA and CDR2 SQIVND (reference sequence). The CDR3 here is CASKGGLASETQYF. CDR3 in DNA: TGTGCCAGTAAGGGGGGACTAGCGTCTGAGACCCAGTACTTC.

This chain links TRBV18 with TRBJ2-3; D ambiguous. V was shortened by 6 bases and J by 1 base, with 11 bases between the two germline ends. The germline CDR1 and CDR2 sequences are KGHSH and LQKENI. The CDR3 contains 14 residues. The CDR3 reads CASSPTTGTDTQYF. CDR3 DNA sequence: TGTGCCAGCTCTCCCACTACTGGCACAGATACGCAGTATTTT. Variable domain in full (rest from reference TRBV18 and TRBJ2-3): NAGVMQNPRHLVRRRGQEARLRCSPMKGHSHVYWYRQLPEEGLKFMVYLQKENIIDESGMPKERFSAEFPKEGPSILRIQQVVRGDSAAYFCASSPTTGTDTQYFGPGTRLTVL.

V is TRBV4-2 and J is TRBJ2-5, with 10 bases aligning to TRBD1. CDR1 and CDR2 from the germline V gene are LGHNA and YNFKEQ. V trimming: 4 bases; J trimming: 2 bases; junction bases outside the gene matches: 4. The CDR3 extends over 15 amino acids. CDR3 amino acids: CASSPRTGGQETQYF. DNA of the CDR3: TGTGCCAGCAGCCCGCGGACAGGGGGTCAAGAGACCCAGTACTTC.

V and J are TRBV29-1 and TRBJ2-3; 7 bases match TRBD2. V shed 6 bases, J shed 5 bases, and the junction held 8 bases outside the gene matches. CDR3 size: 13 residues. Germline V lookup: CDR1 SQVTM, CDR2 ANQGSEA. CDR3 sequence (DNA): TGCAGCGTCGCTCGAACTAGCGAAGATACGCAGTATTTT. Its translation: CSVARTSEDTQYF.

The table lists this clone with a count of one. This chain links TRBV25-1 with TRBJ2-4; weak D call: TRBD1 (6 bases). The V end was cut by 1 base, the J end by 7 bases, with 11 bases between. CDR1 and CDR2 from the germline V gene are MGHDK and SYGVNS. There are 14 residues in the CDR3. DNA of the CDR3: TGTGCCAGCAGTGAATCATGGGACATTAACATTCAGTACTTC. Residues: CASSESWDINIQYF.

This sequence joins TRBV29-1 and TRBJ2-3; possible D gene TRBD2, 7 bases. Trimming cost V 5 bases and J 2 bases, with 14 bases left between them. Germline-derived CDR1 and CDR2 are SQVTM and ANQGSEA. The CDR3 has 14 residues. The chain's CDR3 is CSVKGGWDTDTQYF. The CDR3 DNA follows: TGCAGCGTTAAGGGGGGGTGGGACACAGATACGCAGTATTTT.

The chain employs TRBV5-1 and TRBJ2-1; tentatively, D is TRBD1 (6 bases). CDR3 length equals 15 residues. Trimming took off 4 bases at V and 8 bases at J, with 19 bases between the two ends. Germline V gene sequence: CDR1 SGHRS, CDR2 YFSETQ. The DNA for the CDR3 is TGCGCCAGCAGCCTTACCGGACAGTCCCCTCATGAGCAGTTCTTC. It yields the protein CASSLTGQSPHEQFF.

In this sample, this clone turned up once. The gene calls are TRBV30 and TRBJ2-2; D gene unclear. Germline V gene lookup returns CDR1 GTSNPN and CDR2 SVGIG (reference sequence). The CDR3 is made up of 14 amino acids. V lost 0 bases, J lost 4 bases, and 9 bases lay in between. The CDR3 loop reads CAWSVRVGTGELFF. The CDR3 DNA reads as TGTGCCTGGAGTGTTCGGGTTGGCACCGGGGAGCTGTTTTTT.

The rearrangement uses TRBV6-5 and TRBJ2-2; D possibly corresponds to TRBD1 (5 bases). Germline CDR1 reads MNHEY; CDR2 reads SVGAGI. The CDR3 contains 14 residues. V was cut by 6 bases and J by 9 bases, with 17 bases left in between. CDR3 in amino acids: CASSPQGKSRELFF. CDR3 nucleotide sequence: TGTGCCAGCAGCCCTCAGGGTAAAAGCCGGGAGCTGTTTTTT.

This clone has more than one count but fewer than ten. This sequence joins TRBV4-1 and TRBJ2-3, with 10 bases that match TRBD2. V dropped 3 bases and J dropped 2; count of bases not matched to a gene: 5. CDR1 and CDR2 (germline): MGHRA, YSYEKL. The CDR3 is 16 amino acids. In DNA, the CDR3 is TGCGCCAGCAGCCACCTCGGACTAGCGGACACAGATACGCAGTATTTT. Translation gives CASSHLGLADTDTQYF.

This chain connects TRBV5-1 to TRBJ2-5; D unclear. V shed 4 bases and J shed 6 bases, with 13 bases lying between them. The CDR3 runs 13 residues. Looked up from germline, CDR1 is SGHRS and CDR2 is YFSETQ. CDR3 loop: CASSMTEEKTQYF. DNA for the CDR3: TGCGCCAGCAGCATGACCGAGGAAAAGACCCAGTACTTC.

The table lists this clone with a few counts. CDR3 sequence: CASTDARTGGIYGYTF. The CDR3 DNA reads TGTGCCAGCACCGACGCCCGGACAGGGGGTATCTATGGCTACACCTTC. V gene TRBV6-6 combines with J gene TRBJ1-2, with TRBD1 identical over 10 bases. Trimming at V came to 7 bases and at J to 4 bases, leaving 12 bases not matched to a gene. CDR1 and CDR2 (germline): MNHNY, SVGAGI (reference sequence). The CDR3 consists of 16 residues.

Note on this clone: Germline is not matched at one junction end, which may reflect a read error. CDR3 region: CASSVSGGNAGELFF. The CDR3 DNA sequence: TGTGCCAGCAGTGTGAGCGGGGGGAACGCCGGGGAGCTGTTTTTT. The chain combines TRBV6-1 with TRBJ2-2; TRBD2 aligns across 9 bases. CDR3 size: 15 residues. CDR1 is MNHNS, CDR2 SASEGT, per germline.

The gene calls are TRBV5-1 and TRBJ2-3, with TRBD1 matching over 7 bases. Germline V gene data show CDR1 as SGHRS and CDR2 as YFSETQ. This CDR3 is 16 amino acids long. V shed 5 bases and J 2 bases; nucleotides not matched to a gene: 11. The CDR3 here is CASSEGGRTTTDTQYF. In DNA form, the CDR3 reads TGCGCCAGCAGTGAAGGGGGCCGTACAACCACAGATACGCAGTATTTT.

There are a few counts of this clone. V usage is TRBV30 and J usage is TRBJ1-2; unclear D gene. V was pared by 0 bases and J by 6 bases, with 11 bases between. Germline-derived CDR1 and CDR2 are GTSNPN and SVGIG (reference sequence). The CDR3 runs to 13 residues. CDR3 region: CAWSVTGWDGYTF. CDR3 coding DNA: TGTGCCTGGAGTGTAACCGGGTGGGATGGCTACACCTTC. The full variable domain, rest sourced from reference TRBV30 and TRBJ1-2, is SQTIHQWPATLVQPVGSPLSLECTVEGTSNPNLYWYRQAAGRGLQLLFYSVGIGQISSEVPQNLSASRPQDRQFILSSKKLLLSDSGFYLCAWSVTGWDGYTFGSGTRLTVV.

This rearrangement joins TRBV30 to TRBJ1-6; 7 bases agree with TRBD1. Germline CDR1 reads GTSNPN; CDR2 reads SVGIG (reference sequence). The CDR3 length is 15 residues. The V segment lost 0 bases and the J segment 4 bases; nucleotides outside the gene matches: 3. The CDR3 DNA reads TGTGCCTGGAGTGTAGAGGGACAGTATAATTCACCCCTCCACTTT. Translation: CAWSVEGQYNSPLHF.

This sequence joins TRBV4-1 and TRBJ1-2; possibly TRBD1 for D (6 bases). The germline V gene has CDR1 MGHRA and CDR2 YSYEKL. V shed 0 bases and J shed 4 bases, with 18 bases lying between them. The CDR3 is 17 amino acids. The CDR3 nucleotides are TGCGCCAGCAGCCAAGAAACTGGGGGCGCTTTCAGCTATGGCTACACCTTC. Translated: CASSQETGGAFSYGYTF.

In this sample, this clone turned up a few times. J is TRBJ2-3 and V is TRBV4-2; D is unresolved. Germline CDR1 is LGHNA and CDR2 is YNFKEQ. This CDR3 contains 13 residues. The germline V and J ends were trimmed by 4 bases and 1 base, with 6 bases remaining between them. This chain's CDR3 is CASSLSGTDTQYF. The CDR3 region has the DNA TGTGCCAGCAGCCTCTCGGGCACAGATACGCAGTATTTT.

The rearrangement joins TRBV27 to TRBJ1-1, with D tentatively TRBD1 (6 bases). CDR1 and CDR2 from the germline V gene are MNHEY and SMNVEV (reference sequence). V was shortened by 2 bases and J by 7 bases, with 14 bases between the two germline ends. This CDR3 spans 14 amino acids. The CDR3 coding sequence is TGTGCCAGCAGTTTAAACAGGGCGTCGGGTGAAGCTTTCTTT. This codes for CASSLNRASGEAFF.

The V gene is TRBV9, the J gene TRBJ1-4; possibly TRBD1 for D (5 bases). The CDR3 is made up of 17 amino acids. Germline-derived CDR1 and CDR2 are SGDLS and YYNGEE. V was clipped by 4 bases and J by 0 bases, with 16 bases between them. The chain's CDR3 is CASSPWLGDPTNEKLFF. The CDR3 bases are TGTGCCAGCAGCCCGTGGTTAGGGGATCCAACTAATGAAAAACTGTTTTTT.

This sequence joins TRBV5-1 and TRBJ2-7, with 13 nucleotides matching TRBD2. Trimming took 0 bases from V and 6 from J; bases not matched to a gene: 3. Germline V gives CDR1 SGHRS, CDR2 YFSETQ. The CDR3 runs 15 residues. The CDR3: CASSLEGLAGREQYF. DNA of the CDR3: TGCGCCAGCAGCTTGGAGGGACTAGCGGGACGCGAGCAGTACTTC.